The clone carrying this T cell receptor beta chain was picked up a small number of times. Its antigen is not identified. The sample is drawn from a study of T cells in Graves' hyperthyroidism and ophthalmopathy. In the study overall: Pretreatment peripheral blood was obtained at initial diagnosis. Study results and limitations: Model predictions of ophthalmopathy came a median about 6.3 months before onset.

Amplified regions were TCR beta CDR3 sequences from RNA transcripts. The HTBI primer set served for first-round RT-PCR of the TCR CDR3. MiXCR was run by TCRdb on the multiplex PCR reads, yielding one entry per CDR3 protein. Counted here are some 720,000 distinct CDR3 sequences, about a sixth occurring once; the ten biggest clones make up about 8.4%. In germline, CDR1 is SQVTM, CDR2 ANQGSEA. The CDR3 contains 10 residues. Trimming removed 4 bases from V and 3 bases from J, with 3 bases in between. Exclusion criteria comprised uncontrolled infection, other autoimmune disease, pregnancy or lactation. The specimen was blood. This sequence was found in a man aged 18 to 29 with Graves' hyperthyroidism. The chain combines TRBV29-1 with TRBJ1-1; D ambiguous. CDR3 DNA sequence: TGCAGCGTTGTGCACACTGAAGCTTTCTTT. Translating it yields CSVVHTEAFF.